This T cell receptor beta chain was identified in a study of control samples from healthy donors and cancer patients. Generated by immunoSEQ multiplex PCR, the TCRdb table keeps only in-frame clones and is missing some. This table holds roughly 160,000 clones, around 94% found once. Trimming shortened V by 1 base and J by 0 bases, and 7 bases separated the two germline ends. Germline lookup yields CDR1 MNHEY and CDR2 SVGEGT. This CDR3 has 15 amino acids. Sample: PBMCs. This TCR was recovered from a man in his sixties with colorectal cancer. This rearrangement joins TRBV6-2 or TRBV6-3 to TRBJ1-5, with a possible D match to TRBD1 (6 bases). In nucleotides, the CDR3 is TGTGCCAGCAGTTACTACAGGGATAGCAATCAGCCCCAGCATTTT. This codes for CASSYYRDSNQPQHF.